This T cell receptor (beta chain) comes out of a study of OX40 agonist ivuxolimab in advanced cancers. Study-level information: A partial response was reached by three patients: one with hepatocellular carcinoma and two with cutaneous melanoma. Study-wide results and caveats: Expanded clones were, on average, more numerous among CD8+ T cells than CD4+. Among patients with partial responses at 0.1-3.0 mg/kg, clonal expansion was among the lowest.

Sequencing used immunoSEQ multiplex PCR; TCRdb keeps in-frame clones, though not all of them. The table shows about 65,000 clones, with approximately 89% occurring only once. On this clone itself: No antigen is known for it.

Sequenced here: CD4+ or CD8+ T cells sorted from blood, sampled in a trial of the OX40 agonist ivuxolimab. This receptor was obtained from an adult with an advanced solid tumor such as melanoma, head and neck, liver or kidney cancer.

The CDR3 is CASSFAEPNEQYF. CDR3 DNA sequence: TGCGCCAGCAGCTTTGCCGAACCCAACGAGCAGTACTTC. The chain has TRBV5-1 and TRBJ2-7; D remains ambiguous. The V gene's germline CDR1 is SGHRS and CDR2 YFSETQ. Trimming left V 2 bases short and J 5 bases short, with 11 bases between. The CDR3 is 13 amino acids.